This T cell receptor beta chain was profiled in a study of cytomegalovirus exposure and HLA in healthy donors. Primers: 60 Vbeta forward and 13 Jbeta reverse. TCRdb's copy holds only in-frame clones and misses some; the assay was immunoSEQ multiplex PCR. This sample yields fewer than 150,000 clones, of which approximately 80% are seen a single time; around 0.24% belongs to the top ten. Germline V gene lookup returns CDR1 SQVTM and CDR2 ANQGSEA. The CDR3 spans 11 residues. V lost 6 bases to trimming and J lost 2 bases, with 8 bases between them. The sample consisted of PBMCs. The chain is built from TRBV29-1 and TRBJ2-7; D is possibly TRBD1 (6 bases). This receptor was taken from a man over 45 in good health and CMV-seronegative. CDR3: CSVRDTYEQYF. In DNA form, the CDR3 reads TGCAGCGTCCGGGACACCTACGAGCAGTACTTC.